Presented here are 24 T cell receptor beta chains from one specimen sequenced in a study of cytomegalovirus exposure and HLA in healthy donors. Use of 60 Vbeta and 13 Jbeta primers characterized the PCR. Produced via immunoSEQ multiplex PCR; TCRdb's table is partial and in-frame only. The table has roughly 170,000 clones, 60% to 80% seen once. Sequenced: PBMCs. Receptors originate from a woman between 50 and 59 years old in good health and CMV-seropositive.

The genes are TRBV6-1 and TRBJ1-2, with D possibly being TRBD1 (5 bases). V gave up 1 base and J gave up 0 bases, with 12 bases separating them. There are 16 residues in the CDR3. In germline, CDR1 is MNHNS, CDR2 SASEGT. This CDR3 is CASSEEGTGPNYGYTF. The DNA of the CDR3 is TGTGCCAGCAGTGAAGAGGGAACAGGTCCTAACTATGGCTACACCTTC.

The V gene is TRBV2, the J gene TRBJ2-5; 10 nucleotides line up with TRBD1. The CDR3 totals 14 residues. J lost 4 bases, V lost 5 bases, and 4 bases had no gene match. The germline CDR1 and CDR2 sequences are SNHLY and FYNNEI. The CDR3 protein is CASSPRTGGETQYF. DNA for the CDR3: TGTGCCAGCAGTCCCCGGACAGGGGGAGAGACCCAGTACTTC.

This chain uses TRBV5-6 with TRBJ2-1; D possibly corresponds to TRBD1 (5 bases). The CDR3 extends over 13 amino acids. The V end was cut by 5 bases, the J end by 2 bases, with 8 bases between. Germline assignment: CDR1 SGHDT and CDR2 YYEEEE. The CDR3 spells CASSRGTYNEQFF. DNA for the CDR3: TGTGCCAGCAGTAGGGGTACCTACAATGAGCAGTTCTTC.

The gene calls are TRBV10-3 and TRBJ2-2; possible D gene TRBD2, 5 bases. Trimming shortened V by 0 bases and J by 6 bases, and 14 bases separated the two germline ends. CDR1 and CDR2 (germline): ENHRY, SYGVKD. This CDR3 is built from 16 residues. The DNA for the CDR3 is TGTGCCATCAGTGAGTCGCCCGGGGAAGTAGCCGGGGAGCTGTTTTTT. Protein sequence: CAISESPGEVAGELFF.

J is TRBJ1-6 and V is TRBV5-1; 7 bases match TRBD1. CDR3 length: 13 amino acids. V lost 7 bases and J lost 5; bases outside the gene matches: 3. The germline V gene has CDR1 SGHRS and CDR2 YFSETQ. The CDR3 here is CASSQGNNSPLHF. In nucleotides, the CDR3 is TGCGCCAGCTCACAGGGGAATAATTCACCCCTCCACTTT.

The V and J genes are TRBV4-1 and TRBJ1-1; 7 bases are shared with TRBD1. V lost 7 bases, J lost 1 base, and 12 bases stayed unmatched. This CDR3 is built from 16 residues. The germline V gene has CDR1 MGHRA and CDR2 YSYEKL. CDR3 loop: CASTPQGVRGNTEAFF. The CDR3 DNA reads as TGCGCCAGCACCCCCCAGGGGGTCAGAGGGAACACTGAAGCTTTCTTT.

The rearrangement links TRBV6-5 to TRBJ1-1; D might be TRBD1 (6 bases). Trimming removed 6 bases at V and 0 bases at J, with 11 bases between. The CDR3 extends over 14 amino acids. Looked up from germline, CDR1 is MNHEY and CDR2 is SVGAGI. CDR3 coding DNA: TGTGCCAGCAGCTTCAGGGGAATGAACACTGAAGCTTTCTTT. Translating gives CASSFRGMNTEAFF.

This sequence joins TRBV6-5 and TRBJ2-7, with 8 bases fitting TRBD2. Germline loops: CDR1 MNHEY, CDR2 SVGAGI. CDR3 length: 16 residues. Germline trimming cut 2 bases from V and 0 bases from J; bases unmatched to any gene: 6. CDR3 region: CASSYARRGVSYEQYF. CDR3 DNA: TGTGCCAGCAGTTACGCCCGGCGGGGGGTCTCCTACGAGCAGTACTTC.

The rearrangement uses TRBV5-1 and TRBJ1-1, with D possibly matching TRBD1 (6 bases). The V and J ends lost 1 base and 0 bases respectively, with 13 bases between them. Germline V gives CDR1 SGHRS, CDR2 YFSETQ. This CDR3 spans 16 amino acids. The CDR3 spells CASSLTGQGMNTEAFF. The CDR3 nucleotides are TGCGCCAGCAGCTTGACAGGGCAGGGGATGAACACTGAAGCTTTCTTT.

This rearrangement joins TRBV7-3 to TRBJ2-1, with D uncertain. Germline V gene data show CDR1 as SGHTA and CDR2 as FQGTGA. V was shortened by 5 bases and J by 7 bases, with 15 bases between the two germline ends. The CDR3 runs 14 residues. CDR3 DNA sequence: TGTGCCAGCAGCCTATCAGTCTCGGAGAATGAGCAGTTCTTC. Translating it yields CASSLSVSENEQFF.

This chain connects TRBV29-1 to TRBJ2-5, with 8 bases that match TRBD1. The J call may be in error: the DNA end matches TRBJ2-7 better. Germline V gene lookup returns CDR1 SQVTM and CDR2 ANQGSEA. The CDR3 length is 12 residues. CDR3 sequence (DNA): TGCAGCGTTTGGACAGGGCCCTACGAGCAGTACTTC. Residues: CSVWTGPYEQYF.

This clone has more than one count but fewer than ten. The rearrangement uses TRBV6-5 and TRBJ2-7; no clear D gene. Germline V lookup: CDR1 MNHEY, CDR2 SVGAGI. The CDR3 length is 14 residues. Trimming cost V 5 bases and J 3 bases, with 14 bases left between them. The CDR3 nucleotides are TGTGCCAGCAGTCCCACCCAGGATTTCTACGAGCAGTACTTC. Translated, it gives CASSPTQDFYEQYF.

The chain uses TRBV10-2 and TRBJ2-7, with 10 bases aligning to TRBD2. Trimming at V came to 3 bases and at J to 7 bases, leaving 6 bases not matched to a gene. This CDR3 has 14 residues. Germline CDR1 and CDR2: WSHSY and SAAADI. CDR3 in amino acids: CASSEIAGGQEQYF. CDR3 in DNA: TGCGCCAGCAGTGAAATAGCGGGGGGTCAAGAGCAGTACTTC.

The V call is TRBV7-9, the J call TRBJ1-5; 7 positions agree with TRBD1. This CDR3 spans 13 amino acids. V lost 4 bases, J lost 8 bases, and 5 bases stayed unmatched. Germline-derived CDR1 and CDR2 are SEHNR and FQNEAQ (reference sequence). The CDR3 spells CASSSGTAEPQHF. For the CDR3, the DNA is TGTGCCAGCAGCTCCGGGACAGCCGAGCCCCAGCATTTT. The complete variable domain, with remaining parts taken from reference TRBV7-9 and TRBJ1-5, reads DTGVSQNPRHKITKRGQNVTFRCDPISEHNRLYWYRQTLGQGPEFLTYFQNEAQLEKSRLLSDRFSAERPKGSFSTLEIQRTEQGDSAMYLCASSSGTAEPQHFGDGTRLSIL.

The gene calls are TRBV7-9 and TRBJ1-1, with no clear D. CDR3 size: 13 residues. V was cut by 4 bases and J by 1 base, with 7 bases left in between. Germline values: CDR1 SEHNR, CDR2 FQNEAQ (reference sequence). Written as DNA, the CDR3 is TGTGCCAGCAGCTCCCGGGGGAACACTGAAGCTTTCTTT. This gives the protein CASSSRGNTEAFF.

The V call is TRBV18, the J call TRBJ2-7; TRBD2 might be the D (6 bases). Germline assignment: CDR1 KGHSH and CDR2 LQKENI. V shed 2 bases and J shed 4 bases, with 9 bases lying between them. The CDR3 has 13 residues. Here the CDR3 DNA reads TGTGCCAGCTCACCAGGAGGGAAGTACGAGCAGTACTTC. It specifies CASSPGGKYEQYF.

V gene TRBV19 combines with J gene TRBJ1-1, with D uncertain. This CDR3 is 18 amino acids long. Germline CDR1 is LNHDA and CDR2 is SQIVND (reference sequence). V lost 2 bases, J lost 4 bases, and 23 bases lay in between. CDR3 loop: CASSILLVSKRGGTEAFF. CDR3 coding DNA: TGTGCCAGTAGTATACTTCTTGTCAGCAAACGAGGCGGCACTGAAGCTTTCTTT.

This chain links TRBV6-1 with TRBJ1-6; D possibly corresponds to TRBD1 (5 bases). The CDR3 extends over 14 amino acids. V was cut by 2 bases and J by 10 bases, with 12 bases left in between. Germline V gene sequence: CDR1 MNHNS, CDR2 SASEGT. The CDR3: CASSELQAVSPLHF. CDR3 in DNA: TGTGCCAGCAGTGAACTACAGGCCGTCTCACCCCTCCACTTT.

CDR3 protein: CASTSYGGSYEQYF. Written as DNA, the CDR3 is TGTGCCAGCACCTCATACGGGGGCTCCTACGAGCAGTACTTC. V and J are TRBV5-6 and TRBJ2-7; a possible D gene is TRBD2 (6 bases). Trimming cost V 6 bases and J 0 bases, with 13 bases left between them. This CDR3 is built from 14 residues. Per the germline V gene, CDR1 is SGHDT and CDR2 is YYEEEE. Supplemented by reference TRBV5-6 and TRBJ2-7, the full variable domain reads DAGVTQSPTHLIKTRGQQVTLRCSPKSGHDTVSWYQQALGQGPQFIFQYYEEEERQRGNFPDRFSGHQFPNYSSELNVNALLLGDSALYLCASTSYGGSYEQYFGPGTRLTVT.

The genes are TRBV4-2 and TRBJ2-5; TRBD1 matches 11 bases. V was pared by 3 bases and J by 3 bases, with 0 bases of the junction left unmatched. The CDR3 length is 14 residues. Germline CDR1 reads LGHNA; CDR2 reads YNFKEQ. CDR3 nucleotide sequence: TGTGCCAGCAGCCAGGGACAGGGGGAAGAGACCCAGTACTTC. As protein: CASSQGQGEETQYF.

The chain carries TRBV9 and TRBJ2-5; 12 nucleotides line up with TRBD2. CDR1 SGDLS and CDR2 YYNGEE come from the germline V gene. V lost 7 bases to trimming and J lost 5 bases; unmatched junction nucleotides: 18. CDR3 length: 18 residues. Written as DNA, the CDR3 is TGTGCCAGCTCCCCTGTCGGACTAGCGGGAACTACCGGGGAGACCCAGTACTTC. It encodes CASSPVGLAGTTGETQYF.

V gene TRBV7-3 combines with J gene TRBJ2-1; perhaps TRBD2 as D (5 bases). The V and J ends lost 7 bases and 8 bases respectively, with 18 bases between them. The CDR3 contains 14 residues. Germline V gene lookup returns CDR1 SGHTA and CDR2 FQGTGA. The CDR3: CASKKDGEGDEQFF. The CDR3 nucleotides are TGTGCCAGCAAAAAGGATGGCGAGGGCGATGAGCAGTTCTTC.

The V and J genes are TRBV27 and TRBJ1-2, with D perhaps TRBD1 (6 bases). Germline values: CDR1 MNHEY, CDR2 SMNVEV (reference sequence). This CDR3 comprises 13 residues. V lost 2 bases and J lost 8, with 12 bases in between. CDR3 bases: TGTGCCAGCAGTTTAACAGGGTGGGAAGGCTACACCTTC. Amino acid sequence: CASSLTGWEGYTF.

The chain uses TRBV2 and TRBJ2-1, with D hard to call. CDR3 length equals 13 residues. The V gene's germline CDR1 is SNHLY and CDR2 FYNNEI. Trimming pared 6 bases from V and 5 bases from J, leaving 11 bases between. CDR3 coding DNA: TGTGCCAGCAGGAGACTGTCCCACAATGAGCAGTTCTTC. Its protein product is CASRRLSHNEQFF.